What follows are 24 T cell receptor beta chains derived from one specimen sequenced in a study of beta chain features in type 1 diabetes. What was sequenced were expressed TCRB transcripts, since all of the isolated RNA had been reverse transcribed. Clones were sequenced by immunoSEQ multiplex PCR, and TCRdb holds only the in-frame ones, with some missing. Of 140,000 to 150,000 clones in the sample, about 10% were seen once. The sample comprised naive CD4+ T cells from blood. These receptors all stem from a man younger than 30 in good health.

DNA of the CDR3: TGTGCCAGCAGCGTAGTTCTAGCCAAAAACATTCAGTACTTC. Amino acid sequence: CASSVVLAKNIQYF. The chain joins TRBV9 to TRBJ2-4; no clear D. The CDR3 is 14 residues long. Looked up from germline, CDR1 is SGDLS and CDR2 is YYNGEE. V was trimmed by 0 bases and J by 0 bases, leaving 4 bases between them.

V gene TRBV28 combines with J gene TRBJ1-2, with 10 positions matching TRBD1. CDR1 and CDR2 (germline): MDHEN, SYDVKM. The CDR3 is 17 amino acids. J lost 4 bases, V lost 6 bases, and 14 bases had no gene match. CDR3 bases: TGTGCCAGCAGCCCAAGCACAAGACAGGGGGCCTTCTATGGCTACACCTTC. Its translation is CASSPSTRQGAFYGYTF.

The chain uses TRBV15 and TRBJ2-1; D possibly corresponds to TRBD2 (6 bases). The CDR3 runs 14 residues. Trimming removed 0 bases from V and 5 bases from J, with 8 bases in between. Germline lookup yields CDR1 LNHNV and CDR2 YYDKDF (reference sequence). The CDR3 loop reads CATSRDLANNEQFF. CDR3 bases: TGTGCCACCAGCAGAGATCTAGCGAACAATGAGCAGTTCTTC.

This clone was seen many times. This chain uses TRBV23-1 with TRBJ1-1; no clear D. TRBV23-1 is an open reading frame whose function is uncertain. The CDR3 is 13 amino acids. V lost 0 bases and J 4 bases, leaving 6 bases between the germline ends. The CDR3 DNA sequence: TGCGCCAGCAGTCAATCGGAGGGCACTGAAGCTTTCTTT. Translation gives CASSQSEGTEAFF.

The CDR3 DNA follows: TGCGCCAGCAGCTTAGCGGGGGCGAACACCGGGGAGCTGTTTTTT. Its translation is CASSLAGANTGELFF. This chain connects TRBV4-3 to TRBJ2-2; TRBD2 matches at 9 bases. Germline lookup yields CDR1 LGHNA and CDR2 YSLEER. The CDR3 extends over 15 amino acids. V trimming: 5 bases; J trimming: 0 bases; junction bases outside the gene matches: 1.

The rearrangement joins TRBV12-2 to TRBJ1-2; TRBD1 is the table's D call, not checked against the DNA. TRBV12-2 is marked as a pseudogene. The length of the CDR3 is 19 residues. The CDR3 is CASRLEVRDRGIWNYGYTF. The CDR3 DNA follows: TGTGCAAGTCGCTTAGAGGTCCGGGACAGGGGAATTTGGAACTATGGCTACACCTTC.

This clone was counted only a few times. The V call is TRBV18, the J call TRBJ2-5, with a possible D match to TRBD1 (5 bases). Germline loops: CDR1 KGHSH, CDR2 LQKENI. There are 16 residues in the CDR3. The germline V and J ends were trimmed by 6 bases and 3 bases, with 20 bases remaining between them. DNA of the CDR3: TGTGCCAGCTCTAAAATGGTGGCGACGGACAAAGAGACCCAGTACTTC. As protein: CASSKMVATDKETQYF.

This clone was seen a handful of times. The rearrangement links TRBV28 to TRBJ2-4, with no clear D. This CDR3 region has 13 residues. Germline V CDR1 and CDR2: MDHEN, SYDVKM. V was cut by 8 bases and J by 0 bases, with 8 bases left in between. The CDR3 DNA sequence: TGTGCCAGCTACGAACTAGCCAAAAACATTCAGTACTTC. Its translation is CASYELAKNIQYF.

The table lists this clone with a few counts. The chain recombines TRBV6-5 with TRBJ2-1; 7 nucleotides agree with TRBD2. Germline CDR1 MNHEY, CDR2 SVGAGI. The length of the CDR3 is 14 residues. J gave up 3 bases and V 8 bases, and 7 bases lay outside the gene matches. This chain's CDR3 is CASHLGGGYNEQFF. In DNA, the CDR3 is TGTGCCAGCCACCTCGGCGGGGGCTACAATGAGCAGTTCTTC.

This clone was seen only a few times. The chain links TRBV13 to TRBJ2-3; 10 bases map to TRBD1. CDR1 is PRHDT, CDR2 FYEKMQ, per germline (reference sequence). CDR3 length: 14 amino acids. V dropped 5 bases and J dropped 7; count of bases not matched to a gene: 6. CDR3 DNA: TGTGCCAGCAGCAACCGACAGGGGGCTCATACGCAGTATTTT. Protein product: CASSNRQGAHTQYF.

The rearrangement links TRBV12-5 to TRBJ2-1; 8 bases fit TRBD1. This CDR3 spans 13 amino acids. The junction had 4 bases not matched to a gene; V was cut back by 5 bases and J by 7 bases. Germline CDR1 and CDR2: LGHNT and FRNRAP. The CDR3 DNA sequence: TGTGCTAGTGGTCGGACAGGGTCGAATGAGCAGTTCTTC. Its protein is CASGRTGSNEQFF. The variable domain in full, completed from reference TRBV12-5 and TRBJ2-1, reads DARVTQTPRHKVTEMGQEVTMRCQPILGHNTVFWYRQTMMQGLELLAYFRNRAPLDDSGMPKDRFSAEMPDATLATLKIQPSEPRDSAVYFCASGRTGSNEQFFGPGTRLTVL.

The chain recombines TRBV6-1 with TRBJ1-2, with TRBD1 matching over 10 bases. J lost 4 bases, V lost 5 bases, and 4 bases had no gene match. The CDR3 contains 14 residues. Germline V gives CDR1 MNHNS, CDR2 SASEGT. The CDR3 region has the DNA TGTGCCAGCAGTTTCCGGGACAGGGGCTATGGCTACACCTTC. It codes for CASSFRDRGYGYTF.

This sequence joins TRBV5-1 and TRBJ2-7, with TRBD1 as a possible D gene (6 bases). The length of the CDR3 is 14 residues. Germline CDR1 and CDR2: SGHRS and YFSETQ. V was clipped by 0 bases and J by 1 base, with 8 bases between them. The CDR3 is CASSLGQESYEQYF. The DNA of the CDR3 is TGCGCCAGCAGCTTGGGACAGGAATCCTACGAGCAGTACTTC.

In its sample, this clone was seen a few times. The genes are TRBV4-3 and TRBJ2-1, with TRBD2 matching 12 bases. The CDR3 consists of 18 residues. V shed 1 base, J shed 7 bases, and the junction held 11 bases outside the gene matches. CDR1 and CDR2 (germline): LGHNA, YSLEER. The CDR3 DNA reads as TGCGCCAGCAGCCAAGGGACTAGCGGGGAGTTCCTGGGGAATGAGCAGTTCTTC. It is translated as CASSQGTSGEFLGNEQFF.

The rearrangement uses TRBV5-6 and TRBJ2-1, with TRBD2 matching over 11 bases. The trim removed 4 bases at V and 0 bases at J, leaving 9 bases unmatched. Germline assignment: CDR1 SGHDT and CDR2 YYEEEE. The CDR3 has 18 amino acids. DNA of the CDR3: TGTGCCAGCAGCACCCCGACTAGCGGGGCAAGCTCCTACAATGAGCAGTTCTTC. Its protein product is CASSTPTSGASSYNEQFF. The variable domain in full, completed from reference TRBV5-6 and TRBJ2-1, reads DAGVTQSPTHLIKTRGQQVTLRCSPKSGHDTVSWYQQALGQGPQFIFQYYEEEERQRGNFPDRFSGHQFPNYSSELNVNALLLGDSALYLCASSTPTSGASSYNEQFFGPGTRLTVL.

This clone occurred once. The V and J genes are TRBV6-4 and TRBJ2-1, with 10 bases identical to TRBD2. V lost 10 bases to trimming and J lost 2 bases; unmatched junction nucleotides: 14. CDR1 MRHNA and CDR2 SNTAGT come from the germline V gene. There are 17 residues in the CDR3. CDR3 DNA sequence: TGTGCCACGAACCCGTCGGGACTAGCGTCAGCCTACAATGAGCAGTTCTTC. It translates to CATNPSGLASAYNEQFF.

The table lists this clone with a few counts. The chain carries TRBV9 and TRBJ1-2, with 9 bases identical to TRBD1. The germline V gene encodes CDR1 SGDLS and CDR2 YYNGEE. The CDR3 has 18 amino acids. The V gene end was trimmed by 3 bases and the J gene end by 3 bases; junction bases not matched to a gene: 15. The CDR3 spells CASSDNPGQGPLYYGYTF. DNA for the CDR3: TGTGCCAGCAGCGACAATCCGGGACAGGGACCTCTTTACTATGGCTACACCTTC.

The chain has TRBV5-6 and TRBJ2-7, with 7 bases that match TRBD1. Trimming cost V 1 base and J 6 bases; bases outside gene matches: 7. Looked up from germline, CDR1 is SGHDT and CDR2 is YYEEEE. The CDR3 contains 14 residues. The DNA for the CDR3 is TGTGCCAGCAGCTTGTCCGGACCAGGGGGCGAGCAGTACTTC. It encodes CASSLSGPGGEQYF.

This rearrangement joins TRBV7-2 to TRBJ1-4; weak D call: TRBD1 (6 bases). Per the germline V gene, CDR1 is SGHTA and CDR2 is FQGNSA. This CDR3 contains 14 residues. V lost 6 bases to trimming and J lost 2 bases, with 10 bases between them. CDR3 nucleotide sequence: TGTGCCAGCAGATCAGGGGCCACTAATGAAAAACTGTTTTTT. Residues: CASRSGATNEKLFF.

This sequence joins TRBV19 and TRBJ1-2, with 9 nucleotides matching TRBD1. This CDR3 contains 15 residues. V dropped 8 bases and J dropped 3; count of bases not matched to a gene: 10. Germline lookup yields CDR1 LNHDA and CDR2 SQIVND (reference sequence). CDR3 sequence reads: CASGEQGAIDYGYTF. DNA for the CDR3: TGTGCCAGTGGCGAACAGGGGGCTATCGACTATGGCTACACCTTC.

The chain is built from TRBV4-1 and TRBJ2-2; TRBD2 matches 8 bases. This CDR3 spans 19 amino acids. With V trimmed by 2 bases and J by 4 bases, 15 bases remained unmatched. CDR1 is MGHRA, CDR2 YSYEKL, per germline. In nucleotides, the CDR3 is TGCGCCAGCAGCCAACGCACGTTAGACGGGGGGGCCGGCACCGGGGAGCTGTTTTTT. Protein sequence: CASSQRTLDGGAGTGELFF.

This clone was seen a handful of times. V usage is TRBV30 and J usage is TRBJ1-6; D uncertain. CDR1 is GTSNPN and CDR2 is SVGIG in the germline V gene (reference sequence). This CDR3 region has 12 residues. V was trimmed by 4 bases and J by 7 bases, leaving 8 bases between them. In DNA form, the CDR3 reads TGTGCCTGGACCCCCATGAATTCACCCCTCCACTTT. Its translation is CAWTPMNSPLHF.

V gene TRBV5-1 combines with J gene TRBJ1-2; a possible D gene is TRBD1 (6 bases). V lost 4 bases, J lost 2 bases, and 18 bases lay in between. Germline CDR1 SGHRS, CDR2 YFSETQ. This CDR3 has 16 amino acids. The DNA of the CDR3 is TGCGCCAGCAGCCCACAGGGAGTCCCTGAAAACTATGGCTACACCTTC. Its translation is CASSPQGVPENYGYTF.

This clone has a count of ten or more. The chain couples TRBV18 to TRBJ2-1, with D perhaps matching TRBD2 (5 bases). The CDR3 has 16 amino acids. V was cut by 0 bases and J by 5 bases, with 14 bases left in between. From germline, CDR1 is KGHSH and CDR2 LQKENI. The CDR3: CASSPPSLARNNEQFF. DNA for the CDR3: TGTGCCAGCTCACCACCGTCCCTAGCCAGGAACAATGAGCAGTTCTTC.